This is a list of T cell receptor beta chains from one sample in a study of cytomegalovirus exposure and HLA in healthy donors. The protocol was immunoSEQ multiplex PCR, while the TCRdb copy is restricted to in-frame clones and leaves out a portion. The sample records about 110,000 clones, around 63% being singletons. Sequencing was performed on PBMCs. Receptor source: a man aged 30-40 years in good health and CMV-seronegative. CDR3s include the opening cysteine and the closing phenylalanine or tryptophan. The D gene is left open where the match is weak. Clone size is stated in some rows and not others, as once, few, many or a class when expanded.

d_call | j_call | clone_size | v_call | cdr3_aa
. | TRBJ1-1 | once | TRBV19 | CASSPPRKGGMNTEAFF
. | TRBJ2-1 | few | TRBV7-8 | CASSLVTLYNEQFF
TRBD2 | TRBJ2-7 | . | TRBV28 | CASSPGTSGDRGGSEQYF
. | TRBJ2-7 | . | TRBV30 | CAWSVMGGGGEQYF
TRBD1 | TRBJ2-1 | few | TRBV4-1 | CASSQGQGAWNEQFF
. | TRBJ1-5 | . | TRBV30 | CAWSNRADQPQHF
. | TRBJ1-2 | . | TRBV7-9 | CASSLGTVYGYTF
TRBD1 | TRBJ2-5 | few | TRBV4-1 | CASSPPGQQETQYF
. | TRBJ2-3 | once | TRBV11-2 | CASSPRGQPVTDTQYF
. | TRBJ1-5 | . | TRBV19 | CASRTGPGNLNQPQHF
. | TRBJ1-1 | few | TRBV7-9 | CASSDWGTGNTEAFF
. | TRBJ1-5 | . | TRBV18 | CASSPQGGGTNQPQHF
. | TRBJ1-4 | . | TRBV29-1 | CSVEDGQEVFF
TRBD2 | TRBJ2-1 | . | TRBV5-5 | CASSPSGGTYNEQFF
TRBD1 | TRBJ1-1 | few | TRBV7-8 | CASSPRTGMNTEAFF
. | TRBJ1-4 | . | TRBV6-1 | CASSDSGGGWEKLFF
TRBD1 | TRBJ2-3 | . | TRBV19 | CASSFPGQGAADTQYF
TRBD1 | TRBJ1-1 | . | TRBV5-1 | CASSQGQGGTEAFF
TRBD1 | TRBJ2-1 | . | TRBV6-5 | CASRGTGVGNEQFF
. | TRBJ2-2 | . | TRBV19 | CASSIDALTFTGELFF
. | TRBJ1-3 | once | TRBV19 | CASSIGTVRSGNTIYF
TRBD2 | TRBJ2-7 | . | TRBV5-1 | CASSPAAGGPGTYEQYF
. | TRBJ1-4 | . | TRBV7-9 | CASSNSITNEKLFF
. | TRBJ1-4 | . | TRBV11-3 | CASSLRSPAGEKLFF
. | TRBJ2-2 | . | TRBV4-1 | CASSPLGDTGELFF
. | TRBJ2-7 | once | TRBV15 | CATSRGVSVTYEQYF
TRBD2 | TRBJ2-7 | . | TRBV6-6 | CASSPRLVAGGNEQYF
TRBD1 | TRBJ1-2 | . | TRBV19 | CASSRQGYGGYTF